Sequencing of this TCR beta chain was carried out in a study of blood T cell repertoires in COVID-19. Study-wide context: Researchers got acute and convalescent COVID-19 samples from the United States, Italy and Spain. Nucleic acid was either cDNA or gDNA, and it came from T cells, B-cell-depleted T cells, or PBMCs.

Per the original methods: It was from reference gene primer amplification that nucleated cell counts were estimated. Only in-frame clones appear in the TCRdb table, and some are missing; sequencing was by immunoSEQ multiplex PCR. That table is the source of V, J and clone size, and D and trimming were worked out from the DNA. The table includes around 100,000 clones, roughly 80% detected once. CDR1 and CDR2 (germline): LGHNA, YNFKEQ. Trimming at V came to 0 bases and at J to 11 bases, leaving 13 bases not matched to a gene. CDR3 length equals 17 residues. This TCR was sampled from a man in his fifties with acute or convalescent COVID-19. Sequencing was performed on peripheral blood. The gene calls are TRBV4-2 and TRBJ1-6; TRBD1 aligns across 7 bases. Here the CDR3 DNA reads TGTGCCAGCAGCCAAGATCTTGTGGACAGGAACCCCCCACCCCTCCACTTT. Amino acids: CASSQDLVDRNPPPLHF.